The source of this T cell receptor (beta chain) is a study of blood T cell repertoires in COVID-19. The wider study: Acute-phase and convalescent COVID-19 samples originated in the United States, Italy and Spain. PBMCs, B-cell-depleted T cells, or T cells provided the cDNA or gDNA that made up the material.

V was pared by 4 bases and J by 2 bases, with 10 bases between. Germline V gene data show CDR1 as SGHDT and CDR2 as YYEEEE. The CDR3 loop spans 13 amino acids. Libraries were prepared by immunoSEQ multiplex PCR; TCRdb keeps only in-frame clonotypes and omits some of them. Counted here are roughly 150,000 clones, over 75% occurring once; the ten biggest clones make up over 12%. The clonotype originates from a woman aged 40 to 49 with acute or convalescent COVID-19. V gene TRBV5-6 combines with J gene TRBJ2-7; possible D gene TRBD1, 6 bases. The sample consisted of peripheral blood. The chain's CDR3 is CASSPNRAYEQYF. The CDR3, as DNA: TGTGCCAGCAGCCCGAACAGGGCCTACGAGCAGTACTTC.